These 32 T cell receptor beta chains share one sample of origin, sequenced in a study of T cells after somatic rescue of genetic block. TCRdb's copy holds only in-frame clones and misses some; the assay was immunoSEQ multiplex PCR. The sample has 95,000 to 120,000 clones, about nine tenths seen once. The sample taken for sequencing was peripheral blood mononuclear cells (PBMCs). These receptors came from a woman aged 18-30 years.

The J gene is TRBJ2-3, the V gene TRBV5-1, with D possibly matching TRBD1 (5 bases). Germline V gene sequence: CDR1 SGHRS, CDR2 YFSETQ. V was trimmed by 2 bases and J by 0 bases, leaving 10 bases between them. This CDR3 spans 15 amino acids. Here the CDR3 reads CASSLRAGSTDTQYF. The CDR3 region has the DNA TGCGCCAGCAGCTTACGGGCAGGGAGCACAGATACGCAGTATTTT.

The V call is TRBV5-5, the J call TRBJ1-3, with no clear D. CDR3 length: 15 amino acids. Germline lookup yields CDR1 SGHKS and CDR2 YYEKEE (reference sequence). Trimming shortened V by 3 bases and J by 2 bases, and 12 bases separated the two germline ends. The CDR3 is CASSSAQTTGNTIYF. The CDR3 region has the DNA TGTGCCAGCAGCTCGGCGCAGACGACTGGAAACACCATATATTTT.

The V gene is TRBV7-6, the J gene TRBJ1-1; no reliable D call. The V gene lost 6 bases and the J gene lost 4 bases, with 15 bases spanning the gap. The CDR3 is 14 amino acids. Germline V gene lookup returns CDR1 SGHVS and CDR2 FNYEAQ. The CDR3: CASSSSSVGTEAFF. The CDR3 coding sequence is TGTGCCAGCAGTTCTTCTTCAGTGGGCACTGAAGCTTTCTTT. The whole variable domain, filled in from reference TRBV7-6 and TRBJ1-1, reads GAGVSQSPRYKVTKRGQDVALRCDPISGHVSLYWYRQALGQGPEFLTYFNYEAQQDKSGLPNDRFSAERPEGSISTLTIQRTEQRDSAMYRCASSSSSVGTEAFFGQGTRLTVV.

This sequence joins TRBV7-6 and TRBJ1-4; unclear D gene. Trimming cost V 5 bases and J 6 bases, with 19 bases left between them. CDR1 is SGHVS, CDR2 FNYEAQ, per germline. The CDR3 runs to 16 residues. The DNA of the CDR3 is TGTGCCAGCAGCCGAGGAAGGAGAAACCTTTATGAAAAACTGTTTTTT. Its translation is CASSRGRRNLYEKLFF.

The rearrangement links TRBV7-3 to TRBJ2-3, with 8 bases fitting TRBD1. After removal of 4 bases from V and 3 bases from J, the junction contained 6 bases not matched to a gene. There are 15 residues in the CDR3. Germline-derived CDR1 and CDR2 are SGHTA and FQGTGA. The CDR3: CASSSRQGRTDTQYF. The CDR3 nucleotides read TGTGCCAGCAGCTCCCGACAGGGGAGGACAGATACGCAGTATTTT.

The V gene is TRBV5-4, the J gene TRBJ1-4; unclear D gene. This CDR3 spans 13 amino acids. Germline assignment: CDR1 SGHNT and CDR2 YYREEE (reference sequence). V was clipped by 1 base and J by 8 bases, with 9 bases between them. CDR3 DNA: TGTGCCAGCAGCTTGAAGGGATCCGAAAAACTGTTTTTT. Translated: CASSLKGSEKLFF.

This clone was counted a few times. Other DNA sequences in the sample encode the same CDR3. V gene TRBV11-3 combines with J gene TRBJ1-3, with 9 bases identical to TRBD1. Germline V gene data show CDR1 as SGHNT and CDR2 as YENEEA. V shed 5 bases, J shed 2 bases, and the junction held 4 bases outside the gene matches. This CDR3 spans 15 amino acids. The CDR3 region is CASSPGQGPGNTIYF. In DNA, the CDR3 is TGTGCCAGCAGCCCGGGACAGGGCCCTGGAAACACCATATATTTT.

CDR3 protein: CARFSGVLNYGYTF. CDR3 in DNA: TGTGCCAGGTTCTCAGGGGTCCTAAACTATGGCTACACCTTC. This chain joins TRBV30 and TRBJ1-2, with a weak D call TRBD1 (6 bases). The V end lost 8 bases, the J end lost 2 bases, and 18 bases lay between the germline ends. CDR3 length: 14 residues. Germline values: CDR1 GTSNPN, CDR2 SVGIG (reference sequence).

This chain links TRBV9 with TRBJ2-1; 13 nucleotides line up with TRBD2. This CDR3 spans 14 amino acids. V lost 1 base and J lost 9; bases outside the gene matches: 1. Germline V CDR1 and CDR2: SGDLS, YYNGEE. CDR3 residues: CASSVRTSGGEQFF. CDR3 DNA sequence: TGTGCCAGCAGCGTAAGGACTAGCGGGGGTGAGCAGTTCTTC. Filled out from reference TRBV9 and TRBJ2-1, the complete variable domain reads DSGVTQTPKHLITATGQRVTLRCSPRSGDLSVYWYQQSLDQGLQFLIQYYNGEERAKGNILERFSAQQFPDLHSELNLSSLELGDSALYFCASSVRTSGGEQFFGPGTRLTVL.

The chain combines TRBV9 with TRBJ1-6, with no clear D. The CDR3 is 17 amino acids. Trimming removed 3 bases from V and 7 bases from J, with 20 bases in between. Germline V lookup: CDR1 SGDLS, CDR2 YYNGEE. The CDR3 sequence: CASSASPPGVSNSPLHF. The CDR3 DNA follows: TGTGCCAGCAGCGCATCCCCACCCGGGGTTTCGAATTCACCCCTCCACTTT.

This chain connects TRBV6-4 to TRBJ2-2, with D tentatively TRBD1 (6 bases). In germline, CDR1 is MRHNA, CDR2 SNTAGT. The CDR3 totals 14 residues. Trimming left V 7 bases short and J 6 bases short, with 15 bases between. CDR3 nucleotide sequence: TGTGCCAGCACCCCAAACAGGGAAGCCGGGGAGCTGTTTTTT. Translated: CASTPNREAGELFF.

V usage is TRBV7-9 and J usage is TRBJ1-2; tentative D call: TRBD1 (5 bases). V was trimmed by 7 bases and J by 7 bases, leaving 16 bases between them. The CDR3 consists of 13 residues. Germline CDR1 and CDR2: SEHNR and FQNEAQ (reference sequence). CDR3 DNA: TGTGCCAGCACCGACGGGGCCGCGTTTGGCTACACCTTC. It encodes CASTDGAAFGYTF.

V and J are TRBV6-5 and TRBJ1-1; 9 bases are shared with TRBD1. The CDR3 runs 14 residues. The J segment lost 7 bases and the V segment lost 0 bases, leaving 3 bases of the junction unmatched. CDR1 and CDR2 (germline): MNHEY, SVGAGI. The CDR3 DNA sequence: TGTGCCAGCAGTTACTCCCCGACAGGGGGTGAAGCTTTCTTT. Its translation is CASSYSPTGGEAFF.

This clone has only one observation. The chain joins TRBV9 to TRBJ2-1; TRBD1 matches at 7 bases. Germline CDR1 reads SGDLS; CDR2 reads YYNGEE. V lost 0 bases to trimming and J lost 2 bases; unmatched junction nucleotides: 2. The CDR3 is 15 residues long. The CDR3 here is CASSVGTGAYNEQFF. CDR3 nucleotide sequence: TGTGCCAGCAGCGTAGGGACAGGCGCCTACAATGAGCAGTTCTTC.

CDR3 in DNA: TGTGCCAGCAGCTTGAAGGGGCAAGGCACCGGGGAGCTGTTTTTT. It specifies CASSLKGQGTGELFF. V usage is TRBV5-5 and J usage is TRBJ2-2; tentatively, D is TRBD1 (5 bases). CDR3 length: 15 amino acids. CDR1 SGHKS and CDR2 YYEKEE come from the germline V gene (reference sequence). Trimming left V 1 base short and J 4 bases short, with 11 bases between.

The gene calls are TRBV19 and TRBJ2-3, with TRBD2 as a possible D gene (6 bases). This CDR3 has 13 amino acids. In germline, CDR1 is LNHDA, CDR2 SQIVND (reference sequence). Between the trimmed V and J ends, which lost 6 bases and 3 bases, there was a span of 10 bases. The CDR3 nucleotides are TGTGCCAGTAGACCCGCGGGGACAGATACGCAGTATTTT. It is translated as CASRPAGTDTQYF.

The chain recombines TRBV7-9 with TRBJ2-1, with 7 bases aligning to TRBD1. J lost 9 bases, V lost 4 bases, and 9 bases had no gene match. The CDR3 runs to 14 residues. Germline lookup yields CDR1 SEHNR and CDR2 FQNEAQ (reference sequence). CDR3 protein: CASSSDRAWSEQFF. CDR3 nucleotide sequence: TGTGCCAGCAGCTCCGACAGGGCTTGGAGTGAGCAGTTCTTC.

In nucleotides, the CDR3 is TGTGCCAGCAAACCGGGACAGGGGGCGCAAACTGAAGCTTTCTTT. It translates to CASKPGQGAQTEAFF. The chain couples TRBV19 to TRBJ1-1, with 12 bases fitting TRBD1. This CDR3 region has 15 residues. Germline V lookup: CDR1 LNHDA, CDR2 SQIVND (reference sequence). V shed 9 bases, J shed 5 bases, and the junction held 10 bases outside the gene matches.

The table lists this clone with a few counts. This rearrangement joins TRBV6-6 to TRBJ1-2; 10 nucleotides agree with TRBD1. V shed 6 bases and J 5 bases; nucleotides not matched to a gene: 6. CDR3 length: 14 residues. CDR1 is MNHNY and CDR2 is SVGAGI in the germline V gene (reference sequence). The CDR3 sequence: CASRGTGVLYGYTF. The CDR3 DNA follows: TGTGCCAGCAGGGGGACAGGGGTTTTGTATGGCTACACCTTC.

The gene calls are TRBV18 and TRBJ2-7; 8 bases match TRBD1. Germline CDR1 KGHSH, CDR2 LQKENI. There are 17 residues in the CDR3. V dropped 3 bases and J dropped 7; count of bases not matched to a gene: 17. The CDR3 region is CASSPQDRVLSADEQYF. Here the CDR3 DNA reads TGTGCCAGCTCACCCCAGGACAGGGTATTGTCGGCGGATGAGCAGTACTTC.

The CDR3 loop reads CASSPKKGGYTF. CDR3 nucleotide sequence: TGTGCCAGCTCACCGAAAAAAGGGGGCTACACCTTC. This chain connects TRBV18 to TRBJ1-2; D ambiguous. CDR3 length: 12 residues. Germline V gene lookup returns CDR1 KGHSH and CDR2 LQKENI. Trimming left V 3 bases short and J 8 bases short, with 10 bases between. Full variable domain (outside the CDR3, taken from reference TRBV18 and TRBJ1-2): NAGVMQNPRHLVRRRGQEARLRCSPMKGHSHVYWYRQLPEEGLKFMVYLQKENIIDESGMPKERFSAEFPKEGPSILRIQQVVRGDSAAYFCASSPKKGGYTFGSGTRLTVV.

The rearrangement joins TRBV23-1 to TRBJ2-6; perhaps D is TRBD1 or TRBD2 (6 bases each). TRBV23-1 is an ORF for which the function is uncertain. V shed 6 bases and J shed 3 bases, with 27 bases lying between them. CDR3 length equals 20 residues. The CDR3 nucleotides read TGCGCCAGCAGCCAGGGCAGGGGAGGATCCCCGGCAATTGGGGCCAACGTCCTGACTTTC. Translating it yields CASSQGRGGSPAIGANVLTF.

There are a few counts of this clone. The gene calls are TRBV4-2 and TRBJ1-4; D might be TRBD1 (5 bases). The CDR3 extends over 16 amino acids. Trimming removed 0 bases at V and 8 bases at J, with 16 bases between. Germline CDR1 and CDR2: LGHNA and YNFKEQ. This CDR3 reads CASSQDSGAASEKLFF. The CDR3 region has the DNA TGTGCCAGCAGCCAAGATAGTGGGGCGGCGAGCGAAAAACTGTTTTTT.

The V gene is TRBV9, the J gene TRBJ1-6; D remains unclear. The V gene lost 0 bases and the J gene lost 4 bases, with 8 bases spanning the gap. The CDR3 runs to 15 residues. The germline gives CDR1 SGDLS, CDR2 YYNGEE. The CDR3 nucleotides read TGTGCCAGCAGCGTAGGAAGCACTTATAATTCACCCCTCCACTTT. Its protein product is CASSVGSTYNSPLHF.

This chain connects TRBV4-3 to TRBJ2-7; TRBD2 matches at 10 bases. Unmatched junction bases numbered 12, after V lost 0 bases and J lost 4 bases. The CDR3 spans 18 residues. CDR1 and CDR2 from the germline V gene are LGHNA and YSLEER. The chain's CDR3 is CASSQDLPSGGAPYEQYF. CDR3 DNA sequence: TGCGCCAGCAGCCAAGATCTCCCCAGCGGGGGGGCCCCGTACGAGCAGTACTTC.

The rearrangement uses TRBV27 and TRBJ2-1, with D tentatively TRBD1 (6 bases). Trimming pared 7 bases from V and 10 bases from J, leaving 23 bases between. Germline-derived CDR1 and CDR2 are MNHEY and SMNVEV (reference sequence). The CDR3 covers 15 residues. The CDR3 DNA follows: TGTGCCAGCACCGCCGACCGGGACACCCTGTCGGAGCAGTTCTTC. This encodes CASTADRDTLSEQFF.

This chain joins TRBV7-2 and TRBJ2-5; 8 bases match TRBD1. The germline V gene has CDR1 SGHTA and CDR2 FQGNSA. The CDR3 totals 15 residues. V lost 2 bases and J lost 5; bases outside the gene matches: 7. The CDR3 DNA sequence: TGTGCCAGCAGCTTACGTCAGGGGGCTTGGGAGACCCAGTACTTC. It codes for CASSLRQGAWETQYF.

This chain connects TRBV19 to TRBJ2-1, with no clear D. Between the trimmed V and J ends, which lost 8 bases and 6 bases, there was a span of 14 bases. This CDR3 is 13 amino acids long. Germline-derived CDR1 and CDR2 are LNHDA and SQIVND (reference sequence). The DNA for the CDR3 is TGTGCCAGTCGGCCAGAGGTACGCAATGAGCAGTTCTTC. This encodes CASRPEVRNEQFF.

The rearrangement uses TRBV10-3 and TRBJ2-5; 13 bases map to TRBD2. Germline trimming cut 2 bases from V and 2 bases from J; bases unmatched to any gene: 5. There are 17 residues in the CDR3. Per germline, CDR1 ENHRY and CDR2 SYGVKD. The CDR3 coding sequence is TGTGCCATCAGTGAGAAGGGACTAGCGGGGAATCAAGAGACCCAGTACTTC. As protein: CAISEKGLAGNQETQYF.

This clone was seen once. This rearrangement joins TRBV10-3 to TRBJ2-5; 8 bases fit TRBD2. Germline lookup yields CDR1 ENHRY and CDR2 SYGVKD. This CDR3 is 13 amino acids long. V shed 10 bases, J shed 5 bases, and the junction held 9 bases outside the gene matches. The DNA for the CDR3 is TGTGCCACCGGACTAGCTCTGTTGGAGACCCAGTACTTC. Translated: CATGLALLETQYF.

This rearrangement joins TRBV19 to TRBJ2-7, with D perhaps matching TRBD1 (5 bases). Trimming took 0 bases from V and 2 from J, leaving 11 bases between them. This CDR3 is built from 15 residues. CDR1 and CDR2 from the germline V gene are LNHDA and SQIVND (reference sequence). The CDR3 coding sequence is TGTGCCAGTAGTATAGATGGAAAGGGGCCCTACGAGCAGTACTTC. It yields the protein CASSIDGKGPYEQYF.

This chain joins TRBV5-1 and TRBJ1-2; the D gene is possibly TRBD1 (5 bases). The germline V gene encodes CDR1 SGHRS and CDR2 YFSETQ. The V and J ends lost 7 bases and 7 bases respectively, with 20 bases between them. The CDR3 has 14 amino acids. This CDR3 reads CASRPQGARGGYTF. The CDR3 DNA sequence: TGCGCCAGCCGACCTCAGGGAGCGCGAGGTGGCTACACCTTC.